A single sample gave rise to the 14 T cell receptor beta chains below, sequenced in a study of identical twins. Using its own MiXCR run on the 5' RACE reads, TCRdb lists one record per CDR3 protein. Counted here are about 490,000 distinct CDR3 sequences, about 15% occurring once; the ten biggest clones make up more than 0.4%. This sample was shared with a second study, whose subject was yellow fever vaccine responses in identical twins.

The sequencing input was CD4+ T cells sorted from blood. These receptors were taken from a woman aged 18-30 years in good health.

The J gene is TRBJ2-1, the V gene TRBV20-1, with 9 positions matching TRBD2. Germline V gene lookup returns CDR1 DFQATT and CDR2 SNEGSKA (reference sequence). This CDR3 is 17 amino acids long. J lost 0 bases, V lost 5 bases, and 11 bases had no gene match. CDR3 bases: TGCAGTGCTCCCGGCGGGGGGGTCCCTAGCTCCTACAATGAGCAGTTCTTC. It specifies CSAPGGGVPSSYNEQFF.

This clonotype showed up just a few times. The V call is TRBV12-3 or TRBV12-4, the J call TRBJ2-5; 10 bases align to TRBD2. Germline trimming cut 6 bases from V and 1 base from J; bases unmatched to any gene: 11. CDR3 length: 17 amino acids. CDR3 loop: CASSIMRLAGPQETQYF. CDR3 DNA sequence: TGTGCCAGCAGCATAATGAGACTAGCGGGCCCCCAAGAGACCCAGTACTTC.

This clonotype was observed a handful of times. V gene TRBV2 combines with J gene TRBJ2-1, with D maybe TRBD1 (6 bases). V dropped 6 bases and J dropped 2 bases, with 11 bases sitting between them. Looked up from germline, CDR1 is SNHLY and CDR2 is FYNNEI. This CDR3 is built from 14 residues. The CDR3 protein is CASRGAGAYNEQFF. Written as DNA, the CDR3 is TGTGCCAGCAGGGGGGCAGGAGCCTACAATGAGCAGTTCTTC.

This chain joins TRBV20-1 and TRBJ1-1; 7 nucleotides align to TRBD1. Losses at the gene ends were 5 bases for V and 1 base for J; bases not matched to a gene: 4. Germline values: CDR1 DFQATT, CDR2 SNEGSKA (reference sequence). The CDR3 is 13 residues long. The CDR3 DNA is TGCAGTGCTGCCGGACAGGAGAACACTGAAGCTTTCTTT. Translating it yields CSAAGQENTEAFF.

This clonotype was observed a few times. The V and J genes are TRBV11-2 and TRBJ2-1; no reliable D call. Deletions cut 1 base from V and 7 bases from J, with 8 bases between. Per the germline V gene, CDR1 is SGHAT and CDR2 is FQNNGV. The CDR3 extends over 13 amino acids. The CDR3 sequence: CASSLVLENEQFF. The DNA of the CDR3 is TGTGCCAGCAGCTTAGTACTGGAGAATGAGCAGTTCTTC.

In its sample, this clonotype was seen a few times. DNA for the CDR3: TGTGCCAGCAGTTTGACGGGCAGGGTTGGAGATACGCAGTATTTT. Translation: CASSLTGRVGDTQYF. The chain employs TRBV12-3 or TRBV12-4 and TRBJ2-3, with TRBD1 as a possible D gene (5 bases). The CDR3 has 15 amino acids. V was clipped by 3 bases and J by 5 bases, with 15 bases between them.

The count of this clonotype is one. The chain employs TRBV18 and TRBJ1-6, with D unclear. The V and J ends lost 2 bases and 12 bases respectively, with 11 bases between them. The CDR3 has 13 amino acids. CDR1 and CDR2 from the germline V gene are KGHSH and LQKENI. DNA for the CDR3: TGTGCCAGCTCACCAGGGGTTGAAGGACCCCTCCACTTT. Protein: CASSPGVEGPLHF.

This chain uses TRBV7-7 with TRBJ2-5, with 12 bases lining up with TRBD2. Per the germline V gene, CDR1 is SSHAT and CDR2 is FNYEAQ (reference sequence). The CDR3 is 17 amino acids. V lost 1 base to trimming and J lost 0 bases; unmatched junction nucleotides: 3. The CDR3 region has the DNA TGTGCCAGCAGCTTAGGGCTAGCGGGAGGGTACCAAGAGACCCAGTACTTC. It encodes CASSLGLAGGYQETQYF.

The V call is TRBV11-2, the J call TRBJ2-1; TRBD1 agrees at 8 bases. The V gene's germline CDR1 is SGHAT and CDR2 FQNNGV. Trimming at V came to 4 bases and at J to 0 bases, leaving 2 bases not matched to a gene. This CDR3 contains 15 residues. In DNA form, the CDR3 reads TGTGCCAGCAGCTACAGGGGGAACTCCTACAATGAGCAGTTCTTC. It is translated as CASSYRGNSYNEQFF.

This rearrangement joins TRBV10-3 to TRBJ1-1, with a possible D match to TRBD1 (5 bases). Germline V lookup: CDR1 ENHRY, CDR2 SYGVKD. V was cut by 7 bases and J by 5 bases, with 23 bases left in between. The CDR3 covers 16 residues. In nucleotides, the CDR3 is TGTGCCATCACCCGGGGACGGCCCGGGGAGGGAACTGAAGCTTTCTTT. Translated: CAITRGRPGEGTEAFF.

This chain connects TRBV24-1 to TRBJ2-7, with 10 bases that match TRBD2. The CDR3 sequence is 13 residues long. The junction had 1 base not matched to a gene; V was cut back by 4 bases and J by 5 bases. From germline, CDR1 is KGHDR and CDR2 SFDVKD. The CDR3: CATSEGTSDEQYF. CDR3 DNA: TGTGCCACCAGTGAAGGGACTAGCGACGAGCAGTACTTC.

The chain is built from TRBV24-1 and TRBJ2-3; 7 positions match TRBD2. The V gene's germline CDR1 is KGHDR and CDR2 SFDVKD. V was pared by 1 base and J by 4 bases, with 10 bases of the junction left unmatched. There are 17 residues in the CDR3. The CDR3 bases are TGTGCCACCAGTGATTTAACCCTAGCGGCCTCACCAGATACGCAGTATTTT. Translating gives CATSDLTLAASPDTQYF.

This clonotype appeared a few times. This chain connects TRBV9 to TRBJ1-2, with D maybe TRBD1 (5 bases). Germline CDR1 reads SGDLS; CDR2 reads YYNGEE. V lost 4 bases and J lost 8, with 21 bases in between. This CDR3 contains 15 residues. The CDR3 spells CASSPLGTSGGGYTF. CDR3 bases: TGTGCCAGCAGCCCGTTGGGGACTTCCGGAGGGGGCTACACCTTC.

This clonotype showed up many times. The chain combines TRBV20-1 with TRBJ1-2; 9 bases are shared with TRBD1. With 5 bases clipped from V and 6 bases from J, the junction kept 16 bases outside the gene matches. Germline assignment: CDR1 DFQATT and CDR2 SNEGSKA (reference sequence). This CDR3 has 16 amino acids. For the CDR3, the DNA is TGCAGTGCTGTTACAGACAGGGGGATTCATAGGGATGGCTACACCTTC. Amino acids: CSAVTDRGIHRDGYTF.